This TCR beta chain came from a study of cytomegalovirus exposure and HLA in healthy donors. The method was immunoSEQ multiplex PCR; TCRdb's version includes in-frame clones alone and lacks a portion of them. The sample holds hundreds of thousands of clones, roughly 91% seen once. Comments on this clone: Its matching antigen is unknown.

General observations from the study: Across donors, most TCRs were seen rarely, yet some public ones were widespread.

The sample consisted of PBMCs. This clonotype was sampled from a woman younger than 35 in good health and CMV-seropositive.

DNA of the CDR3: TGTGCCAGCAGTAGGGCAGGGGGCTTGAGGACTGAAGCTTTCTTT. This translates into CASSRAGGLRTEAFF. V usage is TRBV27 and J usage is TRBJ1-1, with 8 nucleotides matching TRBD1. Germline V lookup: CDR1 MNHEY, CDR2 SMNVEV (reference sequence). V lost 5 bases, J lost 5 bases, and 10 bases stayed unmatched. This CDR3 spans 15 amino acids.